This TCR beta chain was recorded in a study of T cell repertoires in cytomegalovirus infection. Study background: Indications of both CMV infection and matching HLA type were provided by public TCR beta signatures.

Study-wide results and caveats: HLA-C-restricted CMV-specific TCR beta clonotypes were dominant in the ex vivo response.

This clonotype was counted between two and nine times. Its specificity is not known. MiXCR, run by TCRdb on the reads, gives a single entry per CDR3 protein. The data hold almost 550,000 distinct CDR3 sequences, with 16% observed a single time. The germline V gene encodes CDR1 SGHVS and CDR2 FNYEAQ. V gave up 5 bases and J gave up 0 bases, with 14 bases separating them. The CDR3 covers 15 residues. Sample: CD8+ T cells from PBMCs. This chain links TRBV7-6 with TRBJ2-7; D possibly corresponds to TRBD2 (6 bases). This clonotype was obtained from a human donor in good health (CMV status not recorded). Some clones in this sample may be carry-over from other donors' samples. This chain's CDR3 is CASSPRAGSSYEQYF. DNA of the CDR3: TGTGCCAGCAGCCCTAGGGCGGGGAGCTCCTACGAGCAGTACTTC. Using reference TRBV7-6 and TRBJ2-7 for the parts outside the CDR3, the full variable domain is GAGVSQSPRYKVTKRGQDVALRCDPISGHVSLYWYRQALGQGPEFLTYFNYEAQQDKSGLPNDRFSAERPEGSISTLTIQRTEQRDSAMYRCASSPRAGSSYEQYFGPGTRLTVT.